What follows are 20 T cell receptor beta chains derived from one specimen sequenced in a study of T-cell reconstitution after alpha-beta-depleted transplantation in children. For TCRbeta, the library was prepared with unique molecular identifiers. TCRdb re-derived calls from the PCR reads in MiXCR, one entry per CDR3 protein. The sample lists 400,000 to 500,000 distinct CDR3 sequences, roughly a tenth occurring once. The sequencing used PBMCs from the stem cell graft donor, collected from the stem cell graft. Receptors were obtained from a human donor who donated a stem cell graft to a child with acute myeloid leukemia.

The sample holds a few counts of this clonotype. The chain uses TRBV6-5 and TRBJ2-7; D remains unclear. The CDR3 spans 15 residues. Germline CDR1 MNHEY, CDR2 SVGAGI. Trimming removed 0 bases from V and 5 bases from J, with 14 bases in between. The CDR3 region is CASSYSSRSRDEQYF. The CDR3 DNA is TGTGCCAGCAGTTACTCGTCACGTTCCCGCGACGAGCAGTACTTC.

There are a few counts of this clonotype. The V gene is TRBV5-1, the J gene TRBJ1-1; D not resolved. The CDR3 runs 13 residues. The ends were cut back, 2 bases at V and 3 bases at J, with 8 bases in the middle. The V gene's germline CDR1 is SGHRS and CDR2 YFSETQ. The CDR3 DNA follows: TGCGCCAGCAGCTTCCAACCAGACACTGAAGCTTTCTTT. Its protein is CASSFQPDTEAFF.

This clonotype was seen repeatedly, ten times or more. V gene TRBV29-1 combines with J gene TRBJ2-5; 8 nucleotides line up with TRBD2. The length of the CDR3 is 12 residues. The J segment lost 7 bases and the V segment lost 5 bases, leaving 6 bases of the junction unmatched. The germline V gene has CDR1 SQVTM and CDR2 ANQGSEA. The CDR3 reads CSVLAGLGTQYF. CDR3 DNA: TGCAGCGTTTTAGCGGGGTTGGGGACCCAGTACTTC.

In this sample, this clonotype turned up many times. The rearrangement uses TRBV12-3 or TRBV12-4 and TRBJ2-3; TRBD2 is a possible D gene (7 bases). The CDR3 length is 14 residues. Trimming removed 7 bases at V and 4 bases at J, with 15 bases between. The CDR3 DNA reads TGTGCCAGCAAGGAGGGGGGGTCTGCAGATACGCAGTATTTT. Residues: CASKEGGSADTQYF.

This clonotype was detected only a few times. The chain links TRBV6-2 or TRBV6-3 to TRBJ2-3, with TRBD2 matching over 8 bases. From germline, CDR1 is MNHEY and CDR2 SVGEGT. This CDR3 is built from 13 residues. After removal of 7 bases from V and 3 bases from J, the junction contained 3 bases not matched to a gene. As DNA, the CDR3 is TGTGCCAGCATCTCTAGCGGGACAGATACGCAGTATTTT. Its translation: CASISSGTDTQYF.

The gene calls are TRBV20-1 and TRBJ2-7; 7 nucleotides match TRBD2. The CDR3 sequence is 16 residues long. J was trimmed by 0 bases and V by 4 bases; bases with no gene match: 12. Germline loops: CDR1 DFQATT, CDR2 SNEGSKA (reference sequence). In DNA, the CDR3 is TGCAGTGCTAATGGGAGGGTCGAGCGGAGCTCCTACGAGCAGTACTTC. Translation gives CSANGRVERSSYEQYF.

J is TRBJ2-5 and V is TRBV9, with D possibly being TRBD1 (5 bases). The CDR3 is made up of 15 amino acids. The ends were cut back, 0 bases at V and 5 bases at J, with 14 bases in the middle. Germline assignment: CDR1 SGDLS and CDR2 YYNGEE. The CDR3 nucleotides are TGTGCCAGCAGCGTAGGGGCAGGGATGATCGAGACCCAGTACTTC. This sequence encodes CASSVGAGMIETQYF.

The sample holds a few counts of this clonotype. The rearrangement joins TRBV12-3 or TRBV12-4 to TRBJ2-7; 11 bases line up with TRBD1. The CDR3 spans 14 residues. The J segment lost 6 bases and the V segment lost 3 bases, leaving 4 bases of the junction unmatched. CDR3 region: CASSFGTGGGEQYF. The CDR3 DNA reads TGTGCCAGCAGTTTCGGGACAGGGGGTGGCGAGCAGTACTTC.

This clonotype has only one observation. The CDR3 reads CASGPRGAGASYEQYF. CDR3 DNA sequence: TGTGCTAGTGGTCCCCGAGGGGCAGGGGCCTCCTACGAGCAGTACTTC. The chain is built from TRBV12-5 and TRBJ2-7; weak D call: TRBD1 (6 bases). CDR3 length: 16 amino acids. Germline loops: CDR1 LGHNT, CDR2 FRNRAP. The ends were cut back, 5 bases at V and 0 bases at J, with 17 bases in the middle.

The chain combines TRBV20-1 with TRBJ2-1; 9 nucleotides agree with TRBD2. Germline V gene data show CDR1 as DFQATT and CDR2 as SNEGSKA (reference sequence). The CDR3 is 14 residues long. V lost 5 bases to trimming and J lost 7 bases; unmatched junction nucleotides: 9. Here the CDR3 reads CSASVVAGVNEQFF. CDR3 bases: TGCAGTGCTTCCGTGGTAGCGGGAGTTAATGAGCAGTTCTTC.

This clonotype occurred a few times. The chain links TRBV29-1 to TRBJ2-3, with D possibly TRBD1 on 5 matching bases. From germline, CDR1 is SQVTM and CDR2 ANQGSEA. CDR3 size: 13 residues. V shed 4 bases and J shed 8 bases, with 16 bases lying between them. CDR3 coding DNA: TGCAGCGTTGGGAGACTCCCAAGGGGTACGCAGTATTTT. Protein product: CSVGRLPRGTQYF.

This clonotype occurred a few times. The V call is TRBV7-2, the J call TRBJ1-1; D gene ambiguous. The ends were cut back, 5 bases at V and 0 bases at J, with 13 bases in the middle. Germline V lookup: CDR1 SGHTA, CDR2 FQGNSA. The CDR3 covers 15 residues. This CDR3 is CASSPQGPLNTEAFF. CDR3 sequence (DNA): TGTGCCAGCAGCCCCCAAGGCCCGTTGAACACTGAAGCTTTCTTT.

This clonotype showed up just a few times. The CDR3 region has the DNA TGCGCCAGCAGCCAAGAACTAGCGGGAGCCCTCCACAATGAGCAGTTCTTC. Amino acids: CASSQELAGALHNEQFF. J is TRBJ2-1 and V is TRBV4-3, with 11 positions matching TRBD2. Trimming cost V 0 bases and J 5 bases; bases outside gene matches: 6. Germline-derived CDR1 and CDR2 are LGHNA and YSLEER. The CDR3 has 17 amino acids.

This chain joins TRBV10-3 and TRBJ2-2; no clear D. Germline values: CDR1 ENHRY, CDR2 SYGVKD. The CDR3 extends over 13 amino acids. CDR3 sequence reads: CAVRSSDTGELFF. The CDR3 coding sequence is TGTGCGGTCCGCTCGTCGGACACCGGGGAGCTGTTTTTT.

This clonotype was recorded many times. The V call is TRBV10-2, the J call TRBJ2-3, with TRBD2 matching over 8 bases. Germline lookup yields CDR1 WSHSY and CDR2 SAAADI. V lost 0 bases, J lost 0 bases, and 5 bases stayed unmatched. This CDR3 is built from 17 residues. The CDR3 protein is CASSESPGGPSTDTQYF. The CDR3 nucleotides are TGCGCCAGCAGTGAGTCGCCGGGGGGGCCTAGCACAGATACGCAGTATTTT.

DNA of the CDR3: TGCAGTGTTCCAAAGTCTACAGGGTACCGAGAGACCCAGTACTTC. This encodes CSVPKSTGYRETQYF. The genes are TRBV29-1 and TRBJ2-5, with D perhaps TRBD1 (6 bases). Germline assignment: CDR1 SQVTM and CDR2 ANQGSEA. The CDR3 consists of 15 residues. Looking up the rest from reference TRBV29-1 and TRBJ2-5 gives the full variable domain: SAVISQKPSRDICQRGTSLTIQCQVDSQVTMMFWYRQQPGQSLTLIATANQGSEATYESGFVIDKFPISRPNLTFSTLTVSNMSPEDSSIYLCSVPKSTGYRETQYFGPGTRLLVL.

A few counts support this clonotype. The chain couples TRBV7-2 to TRBJ2-1; 9 bases are a match to TRBD2. The CDR3 is 12 residues long. V shed 5 bases, J shed 15 bases, and the junction held 8 bases outside the gene matches. In germline, CDR1 is SGHTA, CDR2 FQGNSA. The CDR3 DNA reads as TGTGCCAGCAGCCCAACCGGGACTAGCAGGTTCTTC. It yields the protein CASSPTGTSRFF.

CDR3 protein: CASSSTGGSYEQYV. DNA of the CDR3: TGTGCCAGCAGCTCGACAGGGGGCTCCTACGAGCAGTACGTC. The chain links TRBV7-9 to TRBJ2-7; 9 bases are shared with TRBD1. The length of the CDR3 is 14 residues. CDR1 SEHNR and CDR2 FQNEAQ come from the germline V gene (reference sequence). The V segment lost 4 bases and the J segment 0 bases; nucleotides outside the gene matches: 1.

The genes are TRBV11-2 and TRBJ2-1, with 13 nucleotides matching TRBD2. Per germline, CDR1 SGHAT and CDR2 FQNNGV. The length of the CDR3 is 19 residues. J was trimmed by 0 bases and V by 6 bases; bases with no gene match: 11. The CDR3: CASSTGGGLAGSSYNEQFF. As DNA, the CDR3 is TGTGCCAGCAGTACCGGGGGGGGACTAGCGGGGAGCTCCTACAATGAGCAGTTCTTC.

This chain uses TRBV9 with TRBJ2-7; 7 nucleotides match TRBD1. Trimming at V came to 5 bases and at J to 3 bases, leaving 11 bases not matched to a gene. Per the germline V gene, CDR1 is SGDLS and CDR2 is YYNGEE. The CDR3 loop spans 15 amino acids. CDR3: CASSPYRGHLYEQYF. As DNA, the CDR3 is TGTGCCAGCAGTCCTTACAGGGGCCACCTCTACGAGCAGTACTTC.